Listed below are T cell receptor beta chains from one sample, sequenced in a study of spatial heterogeneity in lung cancer. One entry per CDR3 protein, called by TCRdb with MiXCR from the 5' RACE reads. Of about 87,000 distinct CDR3 sequences listed, approximately 19% were seen once; the top ten hold around a fifth. The material sequenced was PBMCs, taken at follow-up. The source is a male donor with early-stage non-small cell lung cancer. The conserved cysteine and the conserved F or W are not part of the CDR3 here. The order of the fields is V gene, clone size, CDR3 protein. The size entry is marked missing in some rows and otherwise reads once, few, many or a size class.

v_call: TRBV12-3/TRBV12-4; clone_size: many; cdr3_aa: ASSFGTGTEKLF
v_call: TRBV10-3; clone_size: .; cdr3_aa: AIRRTSGGANTDTQY
v_call: TRBV4-1; clone_size: many; cdr3_aa: ASSQIPDTQY
v_call: TRBV4-1; clone_size: .; cdr3_aa: ASSSRGATSTQY
v_call: TRBV30; clone_size: many; cdr3_aa: AWIPGRVVTGELF
v_call: TRBV6-5; clone_size: many; cdr3_aa: ASSGMTGGKDTEAF
v_call: TRBV29-1; clone_size: .; cdr3_aa: SVKETVAKNIQY
v_call: TRBV4-1; clone_size: .; cdr3_aa: ASSHGSRVSNQPQH
v_call: TRBV11-2; clone_size: .; cdr3_aa: ASSLGGSTHEQF
v_call: TRBV7-2; clone_size: .; cdr3_aa: ASSLAGADSGNTIY
v_call: TRBV5-1; clone_size: .; cdr3_aa: ASSRGQDQETQY
v_call: TRBV20-1; clone_size: many; cdr3_aa: SATVTDTYEQY
v_call: TRBV2; clone_size: few; cdr3_aa: ASSDGGSSGELF
v_call: TRBV12-3/TRBV12-4; clone_size: .; cdr3_aa: ASSLTGGEQF
v_call: TRBV20-1; clone_size: once; cdr3_aa: SAPAEGIQNIQY